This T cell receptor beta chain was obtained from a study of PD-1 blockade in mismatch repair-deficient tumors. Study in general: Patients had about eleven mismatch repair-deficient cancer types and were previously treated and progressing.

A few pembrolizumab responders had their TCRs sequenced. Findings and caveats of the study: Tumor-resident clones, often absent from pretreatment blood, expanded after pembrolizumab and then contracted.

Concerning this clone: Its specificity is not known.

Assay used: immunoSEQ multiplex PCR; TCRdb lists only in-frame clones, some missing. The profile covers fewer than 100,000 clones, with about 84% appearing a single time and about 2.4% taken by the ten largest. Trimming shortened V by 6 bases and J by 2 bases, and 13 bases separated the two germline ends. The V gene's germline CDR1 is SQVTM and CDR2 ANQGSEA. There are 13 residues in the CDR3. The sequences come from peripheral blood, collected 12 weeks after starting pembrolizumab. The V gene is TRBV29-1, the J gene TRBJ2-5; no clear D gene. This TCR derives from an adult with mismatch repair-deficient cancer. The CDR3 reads CSVLRDIQETQYF. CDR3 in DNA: TGCAGCGTCCTTAGAGATATACAAGAGACCCAGTACTTC.